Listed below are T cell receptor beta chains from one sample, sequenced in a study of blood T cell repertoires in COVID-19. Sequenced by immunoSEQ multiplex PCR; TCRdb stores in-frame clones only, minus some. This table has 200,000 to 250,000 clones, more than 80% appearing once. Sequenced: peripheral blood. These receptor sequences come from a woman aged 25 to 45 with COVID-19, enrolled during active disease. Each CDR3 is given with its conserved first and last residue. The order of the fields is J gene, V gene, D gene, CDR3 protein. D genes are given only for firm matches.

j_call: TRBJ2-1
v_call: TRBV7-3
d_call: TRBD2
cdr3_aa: CASSLESGLPNEQFF

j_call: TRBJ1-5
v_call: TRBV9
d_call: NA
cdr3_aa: CASSVGADYSNQPQHF

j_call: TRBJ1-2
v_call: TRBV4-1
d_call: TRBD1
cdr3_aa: CASSLRQGAPGYTF

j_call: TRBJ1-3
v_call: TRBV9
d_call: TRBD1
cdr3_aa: CASSVYPGTGISGNTIYF

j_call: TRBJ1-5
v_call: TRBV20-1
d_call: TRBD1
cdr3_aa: CSASGQGNQPQHF

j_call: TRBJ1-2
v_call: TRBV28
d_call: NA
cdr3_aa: CASSLIQGVDGYTF

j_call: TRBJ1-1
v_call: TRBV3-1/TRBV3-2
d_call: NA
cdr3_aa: CASSQMGRSPDTVEDTEAFF

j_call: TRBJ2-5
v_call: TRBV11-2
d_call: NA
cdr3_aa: CASSFYLGGAQETQYF

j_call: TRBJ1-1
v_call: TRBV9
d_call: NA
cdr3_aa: CASSPHREAFF

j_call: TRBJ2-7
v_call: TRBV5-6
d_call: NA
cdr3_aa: CASSFQSYEQYF

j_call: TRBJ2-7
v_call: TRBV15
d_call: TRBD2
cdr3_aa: CATSVTSGGHSYEQYF

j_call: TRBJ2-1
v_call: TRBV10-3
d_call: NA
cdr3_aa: CAISEPDSPSNEQFF

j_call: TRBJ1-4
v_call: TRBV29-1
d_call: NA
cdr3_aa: CSVGRGGEKLFF

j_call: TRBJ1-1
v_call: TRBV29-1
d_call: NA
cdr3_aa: CSVGAGWGMNTEAFF

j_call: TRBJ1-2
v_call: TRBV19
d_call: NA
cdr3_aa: CASSIDLGPFPNYGYTF

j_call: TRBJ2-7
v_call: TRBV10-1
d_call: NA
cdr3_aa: CASSESGFGERALYEQYF

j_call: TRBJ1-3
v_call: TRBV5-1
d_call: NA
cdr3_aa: CASSFAGAGNTIYF

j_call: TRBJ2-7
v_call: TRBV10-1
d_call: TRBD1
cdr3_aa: CASSKGQAARSYEQYF

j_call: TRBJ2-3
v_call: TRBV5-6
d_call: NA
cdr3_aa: CASSLGSSEGTQYF

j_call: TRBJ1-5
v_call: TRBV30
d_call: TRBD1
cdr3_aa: CACTGDSNQPQHF

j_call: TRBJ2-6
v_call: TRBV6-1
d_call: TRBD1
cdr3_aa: CASSVRDRTSGANVLTF

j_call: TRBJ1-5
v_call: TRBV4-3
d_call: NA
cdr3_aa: CASSQDSGSNQPQHF

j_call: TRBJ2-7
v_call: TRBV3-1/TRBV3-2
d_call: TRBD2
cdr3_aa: CASSQVLAGEEQYF

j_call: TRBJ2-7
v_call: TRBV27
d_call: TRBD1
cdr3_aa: CASSHLGQGAYEQYF

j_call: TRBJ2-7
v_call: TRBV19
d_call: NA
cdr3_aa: CASSMRVKGTYEQYF